This T cell receptor beta chain was captured by sequencing in a study of radiotherapy plus CTLA-4 blockade in lung cancer. The study, taken as a whole, reports: Expansion of tumor-derived TCR clones was observed in blood after radiotherapy plus ipilimumab.

Method: immunoSEQ multiplex PCR; TCRdb's copy keeps in-frame clones and lacks some. The sample carries approximately 100,000 clones, roughly 80% recorded once. Details on this clone: What it recognizes is unknown.

The CDR3 consists of 14 residues. From germline, CDR1 is MNHEY and CDR2 SVGAGI. V was cut by 6 bases and J by 6 bases, with 17 bases left in between. CTLA-4 blockade with ipilimumab, together with focal radiation, was given to patients with chemo-refractory metastatic non-small-cell lung cancer. The chain employs TRBV6-5 and TRBJ1-2, with no clear D. The material sequenced was peripheral blood, taken from a patient treated with radiotherapy plus ipilimumab. This clonotype originated in a human donor with non-small cell lung cancer who had a partial response to radiotherapy plus ipilimumab. CDR3 nucleotide sequence: TGTGCCAGCAGCCCCCGTCCCGACCGGGATGGCTACACCTTC. This gives the protein CASSPRPDRDGYTF.